The T cell receptor (beta chain) under discussion was sequenced for a study of cytomegalovirus exposure and HLA in healthy donors. Study-wide background: Early released data had about 80 million unique TCRs, all coming from HLA-typed donors. General study points: Usually a TCR sequence was rare, but some public TCRs were found in many donors.

In its sample, this clone was seen a few times. What it recognizes is unknown. The V and J ends lost 4 bases and 0 bases respectively, with 17 bases between them. CDR3 length: 18 residues. Per the germline V gene, CDR1 is SGHRS and CDR2 is YFSETQ. The PCR made use of 60 Vbeta and 13 Jbeta primers. Method: immunoSEQ multiplex PCR; TCRdb's copy keeps in-frame clones and lacks some. The table records over 150,000 clones, around 72% of them present only once. The sample comprised PBMCs. The chain links TRBV5-1 to TRBJ1-6, with D possibly matching TRBD1 (5 bases). This clonotype was obtained from a man aged 45-60 years in good health and CMV-seronegative. CDR3 in amino acids: CASSHSDRTSSYNSPLHF. CDR3 nucleotides: TGCGCCAGCAGCCACTCTGACAGAACGAGCTCCTATAATTCACCCCTCCACTTT.